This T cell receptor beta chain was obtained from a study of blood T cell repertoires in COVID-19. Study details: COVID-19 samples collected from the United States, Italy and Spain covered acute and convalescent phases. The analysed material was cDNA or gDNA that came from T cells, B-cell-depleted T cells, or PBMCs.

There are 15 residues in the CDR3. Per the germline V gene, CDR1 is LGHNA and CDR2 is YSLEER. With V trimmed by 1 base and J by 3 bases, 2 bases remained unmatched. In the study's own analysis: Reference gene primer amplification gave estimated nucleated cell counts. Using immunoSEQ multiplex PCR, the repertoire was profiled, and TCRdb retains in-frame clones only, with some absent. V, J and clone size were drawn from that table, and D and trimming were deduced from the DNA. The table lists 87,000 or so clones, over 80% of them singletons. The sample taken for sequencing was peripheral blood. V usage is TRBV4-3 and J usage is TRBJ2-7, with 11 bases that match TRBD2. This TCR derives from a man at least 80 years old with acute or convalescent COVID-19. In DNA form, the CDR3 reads TGCGCCAGCAGCCAAGGACTAGCGGGGAGCTACGAGCAGTACTTC. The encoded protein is CASSQGLAGSYEQYF.